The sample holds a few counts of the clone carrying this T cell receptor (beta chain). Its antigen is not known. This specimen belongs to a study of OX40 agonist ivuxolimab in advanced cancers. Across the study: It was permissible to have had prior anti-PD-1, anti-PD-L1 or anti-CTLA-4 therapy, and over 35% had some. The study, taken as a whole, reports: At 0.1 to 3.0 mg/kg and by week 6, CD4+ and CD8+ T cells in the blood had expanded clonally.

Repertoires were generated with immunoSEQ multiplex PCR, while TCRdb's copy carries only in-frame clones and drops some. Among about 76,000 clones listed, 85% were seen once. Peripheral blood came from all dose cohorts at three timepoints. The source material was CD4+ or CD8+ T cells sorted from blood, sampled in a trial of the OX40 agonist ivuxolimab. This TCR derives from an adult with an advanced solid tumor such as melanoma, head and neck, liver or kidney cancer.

CDR3 DNA sequence: TGTGCCATCAGTGAGTCGTTGGGCCGAGAGGTGCCCCAGCATTTT. Translation gives CAISESLGREVPQHF. J is TRBJ1-5 and V is TRBV10-3; D is uncertain. Trimming shortened V by 0 bases and J by 9 bases, and 15 bases separated the two germline ends. CDR3 length: 15 amino acids. The germline V gene encodes CDR1 ENHRY and CDR2 SYGVKD.